Listed below are T cell receptor beta chains from one sample, sequenced in a study of T cell responses to AZD1222 COVID-19 vaccine. Here immunoSEQ multiplex PCR was the method, and the copy in TCRdb shows in-frame clones only, minus some. The sample lists about 150,000 clones, more than 70% occurring once. The source was peripheral blood, collected on day 0 of AZD1222 vaccination. The receptor source for this set is an adult in good health. Each CDR3 is given with its conserved first and last residue. A D gene is named only where the DNA matches it firmly.

v_call: TRBV7-2; cdr3_length: 16; j_call: TRBJ1-3; d_call: TRBD1; cdr3_aa: CASSLSGQGSGNTIYF; cdr3_nt: TGTGCCAGCAGCTTATCGGGACAGGGCTCTGGAAACACCATATATTTT
v_call: TRBV5-1; cdr3_length: 14; j_call: TRBJ2-2; d_call: -; cdr3_aa: CASSLLANTGELFF; cdr3_nt: TGCGCCAGCAGCTTGCTGGCGAACACCGGGGAGCTGTTTTTT
v_call: TRBV11-1; cdr3_length: 15; j_call: TRBJ2-3; d_call: TRBD1; cdr3_aa: CASSLDRGPTDTQYF; cdr3_nt: TGTGCCAGCAGCTTGGACAGGGGACCCACAGATACGCAGTATTTT
v_call: TRBV27; cdr3_length: 12; j_call: TRBJ2-1; d_call: -; cdr3_aa: CASRGTYNEQFF; cdr3_nt: TGTGCCAGCAGGGGAACCTACAATGAGCAGTTCTTC
v_call: TRBV3-1/TRBV3-2; cdr3_length: 12; j_call: TRBJ2-2; d_call: -; cdr3_aa: CASSLPGGELFF; cdr3_nt: TGTGCCAGCAGCCTTCCGGGCGGGGAGCTGTTTTTT
v_call: TRBV5-1; cdr3_length: 13; j_call: TRBJ2-5; d_call: -; cdr3_aa: CASSSGLGETQYF; cdr3_nt: TGCGCCAGCAGCTCGGGACTGGGAGAGACCCAGTACTTC
v_call: TRBV30; cdr3_length: 12; j_call: TRBJ1-1; d_call: TRBD1; cdr3_aa: CAWSAGTEGTFF; cdr3_nt: TGTGCCTGGAGTGCAGGGACAGAAGGGACTTTCTTT
v_call: TRBV19; cdr3_length: 15; j_call: TRBJ1-2; d_call: TRBD1; cdr3_aa: CASSPGTGRGNGYTF; cdr3_nt: TGTGCCAGTAGTCCCGGGACAGGGCGAGGAAATGGCTACACCTTC
v_call: TRBV5-1; cdr3_length: 12; j_call: TRBJ2-3; d_call: -; cdr3_aa: CASSLTTDTQYF; cdr3_nt: TGCGCCAGCAGCTTGACCACAGATACGCAGTATTTT
v_call: TRBV18; cdr3_length: 14; j_call: TRBJ2-3; d_call: TRBD2; cdr3_aa: CASSRGGDTDTQYF; cdr3_nt: TGTGCCAGCTCTCGGGGGGGAGACACAGATACGCAGTATTTT